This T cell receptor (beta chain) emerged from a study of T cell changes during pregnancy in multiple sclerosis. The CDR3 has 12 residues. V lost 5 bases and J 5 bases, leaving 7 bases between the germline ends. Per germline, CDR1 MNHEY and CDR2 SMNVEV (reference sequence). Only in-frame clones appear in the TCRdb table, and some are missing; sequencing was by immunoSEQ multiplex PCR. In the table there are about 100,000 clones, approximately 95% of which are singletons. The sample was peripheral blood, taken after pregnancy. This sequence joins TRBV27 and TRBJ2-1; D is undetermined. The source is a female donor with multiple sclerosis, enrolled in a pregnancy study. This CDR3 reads CASSQRHNEQFF. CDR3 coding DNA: TGTGCCAGCAGTCAGAGGCACAATGAGCAGTTCTTC.